The 13 T cell receptor beta chains given below trace back to one sample, sequenced in a study of CD8 T cells in Susac syndrome. RNA, at about 0.45 to 1 ug, was reverse transcribed with random hexamers. Each CDR3 protein gets one entry after TCRdb re-called the immunoSEQ multiplex PCR reads with MiXCR. Of about 130,000 distinct CDR3 sequences in the sample, just over 90% were seen once. The sample was CD8+ T cells from PBMCs. Receptors originate from a human donor with multiple sclerosis.

The chain combines TRBV7-9 with TRBJ2-7; D might be TRBD2 (5 bases). Germline assignment: CDR1 SEHNR and CDR2 FQNEAQ (reference sequence). The CDR3 covers 13 residues. V gave up 2 bases and J gave up 5 bases, with 10 bases separating them. The CDR3 is CASSLLVRDEQYF. The CDR3 coding sequence is TGTGCCAGCAGCTTATTGGTGAGGGACGAGCAGTACTTC.

This chain uses TRBV18 with TRBJ2-3; no firm D call. This CDR3 contains 15 residues. V lost 1 base and J lost 2, with 10 bases in between. Germline-derived CDR1 and CDR2 are KGHSH and LQKENI. The chain's CDR3 is CASSPQHSFTDTQYF. CDR3 sequence (DNA): TGTGCCAGCTCACCACAGCACAGCTTCACAGATACGCAGTATTTT.

V and J are TRBV10-3 and TRBJ2-1; 9 bases agree with TRBD2. With 4 bases clipped from V and 8 bases from J, the junction kept 24 bases outside the gene matches. The CDR3 extends over 20 amino acids. CDR1 is ENHRY, CDR2 SYGVKD, per germline. The CDR3 here is CAISGPISWLAGGPLDEQFF. The CDR3 DNA reads TGTGCCATCAGTGGCCCCATTTCTTGGCTGGCGGGAGGGCCTCTCGATGAGCAGTTCTTC.

The chain links TRBV3-1 to TRBJ1-4, with 9 bases matching TRBD1. The CDR3 length is 18 residues. Germline CDR1 LGHDT, CDR2 YNNKEL (reference sequence). Unmatched junction bases numbered 16, after V lost 4 bases and J lost 7 bases. This CDR3 is CASSRDPGQGSGGEKLFF. The CDR3 coding sequence is TGTGCCAGCAGCCGAGACCCGGGACAGGGTTCGGGCGGTGAAAAACTGTTTTTT.

The V and J genes are TRBV6-6 and TRBJ2-7; 7 bases match TRBD1. Germline values: CDR1 MNHNY, CDR2 SVGAGI (reference sequence). Trimming took 6 bases from V and 5 from J; bases not matched to a gene: 7. The CDR3 has 13 amino acids. The CDR3 loop is CASSRGTGDEQYV. The CDR3 coding sequence is TGTGCCAGCAGCCGGGGCACAGGGGACGAGCAGTACGTC.

The chain links TRBV12-5 to TRBJ1-2, with a tentative D call TRBD1 (5 bases). The V gene lost 2 bases and the J gene lost 2 bases, with 21 bases spanning the gap. The CDR3 runs to 18 residues. Germline V gene lookup returns CDR1 LGHNT and CDR2 FRNRAP. The CDR3: CASGLYLSPAGPNYGYTF. The CDR3 coding sequence is TGTGCTAGTGGTTTGTACCTAAGCCCCGCGGGGCCGAACTATGGCTACACCTTC.

CDR3 amino acids: CASNGGSTDTQYF. CDR3 bases: TGTGCCAGCAACGGCGGGAGCACAGATACGCAGTATTTT. V is TRBV9 and J is TRBJ2-3; perhaps TRBD2 as D (5 bases). The CDR3 sequence is 13 residues long. Germline V gives CDR1 SGDLS, CDR2 YYNGEE. V was cut by 6 bases and J by 0 bases, with 8 bases left in between.

The chain's CDR3 is CASSQVFTRGTHPSYNEQFF. The CDR3 nucleotides read TGTGCCAGCAGCCAAGTATTTACCCGGGGGACTCACCCCTCCTACAATGAGCAGTTCTTC. The gene calls are TRBV3-1 and TRBJ2-1; weak D call: TRBD2 (6 bases). Trimming shortened V by 1 base and J by 0 bases, and 22 bases separated the two germline ends. Germline CDR1 and CDR2: LGHDT and YNNKEL (reference sequence). CDR3 length equals 20 residues.

This clonotype was found once. J is TRBJ1-1 and V is TRBV27; weak D call: TRBD1 (6 bases). Germline V gives CDR1 MNHEY, CDR2 SMNVEV (reference sequence). The CDR3 spans 16 residues. With 3 bases removed from V and 3 bases from J, the gap between germline ends came to 17 bases. The CDR3: CASSFHRTGKYTEAFF. As DNA, the CDR3 is TGTGCCAGCAGTTTCCATCGAACAGGGAAGTACACTGAAGCTTTCTTT.

The rearrangement links TRBV28 to TRBJ1-1, with 9 positions matching TRBD1. The ends lost 4 bases at V and 7 bases at J; junction bases unmatched: 7. The CDR3 totals 14 residues. CDR1 is MDHEN and CDR2 is SYDVKM in the germline V gene. CDR3 nucleotide sequence: TGTGCCAGCAGTTCTACCGGGACAGGGCTTGAAGCTTTCTTT. This gives the protein CASSSTGTGLEAFF.

CDR3 region: CAISGWRDSNQPQHF. The CDR3 DNA reads TGTGCCATCAGTGGGTGGCGGGATAGCAATCAGCCCCAGCATTTT. The V call is TRBV10-3, the J call TRBJ1-5; D is unclear. From germline, CDR1 is ENHRY and CDR2 SYGVKD. CDR3 length equals 15 residues. Trimming took 4 bases from V and 0 from J, leaving 10 bases between them.

This sequence joins TRBV28 and TRBJ2-7, with D possibly being TRBD1 (6 bases). This CDR3 has 14 residues. Germline V gene lookup returns CDR1 MDHEN and CDR2 SYDVKM. Deletions cut 6 bases from V and 2 bases from J, with 14 bases between. CDR3 sequence (DNA): TGTGCCAGCAGCCTACGACAGGTTACCTACGAGCAGTACTTC. It is translated as CASSLRQVTYEQYF.

CDR3 region: CASRVSYNEQFF. As DNA, the CDR3 is TGTGCCAGCAGGGTTAGTTACAATGAGCAGTTCTTC. The chain joins TRBV5-6 to TRBJ2-1; the D is unclear. Germline-derived CDR1 and CDR2 are SGHDT and YYEEEE. The CDR3 runs 12 residues. V dropped 5 bases and J dropped 4 bases, with 7 bases sitting between them.